The sequence of this T cell receptor beta chain was determined in a study of cytomegalovirus exposure and HLA in healthy donors. The PCR ran on 60 Vbeta and 13 Jbeta primers. The table came from immunoSEQ multiplex PCR; TCRdb's copy has only in-frame clones and leaves some out. Counted here are about 160,000 clones, 60% to 85% occurring once; the ten biggest clones make up approximately 1.5%. J lost 4 bases, V lost 7 bases, and 3 bases had no gene match. Germline V CDR1 and CDR2: MDHEN, SYDVKM. This CDR3 has 13 amino acids. The source of this sequence is a young woman in good health and CMV-seronegative. Sequenced input: PBMCs. This chain connects TRBV28 to TRBJ2-4, with 8 bases fitting TRBD1. This CDR3 is CASTRTGKNIQYF. The CDR3 bases are TGTGCCAGCACCCGGACAGGGAAAAACATTCAGTACTTC.